This T cell receptor beta chain was documented in a study of T-cell reconstitution after alpha-beta-depleted transplantation in children. J was trimmed by 2 bases and V by 7 bases; bases with no gene match: 2. Germline CDR1 and CDR2: LNHDA and SQIVND (reference sequence). This CDR3 region has 14 residues. This clonotype was picked up a small number of times. Preparation of the TCRbeta library was carried out with unique molecular identifiers. TCRdb re-analysed the PCR reads in MiXCR, keeping a single row per CDR3 protein. The sample shows hundreds of thousands of distinct CDR3 sequences, 13% of them seen only once.

The clonotype comes from a male patient aged 5 to 17 who had a stem cell transplant for acute myeloid leukemia, so the T cells may come from the graft donor. V and J are TRBV19 and TRBJ2-2; 9 nucleotides align to TRBD2. Specimen: PBMCs, mostly from graft donor cells, collected 360 days after TCRalphabeta/CD19-depleted stem cell transplant. CDR3 protein: CASKTSGNTGELFF. In DNA form, the CDR3 reads TGTGCCAGTAAGACTAGCGGAAACACCGGGGAGCTGTTTTTT. Looking up the rest from reference TRBV19 and TRBJ2-2 gives the full variable domain: DGGITQSPKYLFRKEGQNVTLSCEQNLNHDAMYWYRQDPGQGLRLIYYSQIVNDFQKGDIAEGYSVSREKKESFPLTVTSAQKNPTAFYLCASKTSGNTGELFFGEGSRLTVL.